The 9 T cell receptor beta chains presented below share a single source sample, sequenced in a study of cytomegalovirus exposure and HLA in healthy donors. The repertoire was sequenced with immunoSEQ multiplex PCR; TCRdb's copy has only in-frame clones and lacks some. The sample yields tens of thousands of clones, 95% to 97% seen once. Sequenced: PBMCs. These receptors all stem from a man aged 18-30 years in good health and CMV-seronegative.

The chain couples TRBV5-1 to TRBJ2-5; D is possibly TRBD2 (6 bases). V lost 0 bases to trimming and J lost 5 bases, with 14 bases between them. Germline CDR1 is SGHRS and CDR2 is YFSETQ. The length of the CDR3 is 15 residues. DNA for the CDR3: TGCGCCAGCAGCTTGGCGACCGCGGAGGGGGAGACCCAGTACTTC. Protein sequence: CASSLATAEGETQYF.

V and J are TRBV4-1 and TRBJ1-5; TRBD1 matches at 8 bases. Germline V CDR1 and CDR2: MGHRA, YSYEKL. The CDR3 is 17 amino acids. Trimming removed 1 base from V and 0 bases from J; junction bases left unmatched: 5. The CDR3 loop is CASSQGQGANSNQPQHF. In DNA form, the CDR3 reads TGCGCCAGCAGCCAAGGTCAGGGGGCAAATAGCAATCAGCCCCAGCATTTT.

The chain has TRBV19 and TRBJ1-1; maybe TRBD1 (6 bases). Trimming removed 4 bases from V and 6 bases from J, with 15 bases in between. Germline loops: CDR1 LNHDA, CDR2 SQIVND (reference sequence). This CDR3 has 14 residues. The CDR3 is CASSNGGRHAEAFF. In DNA form, the CDR3 reads TGTGCCAGTAGTAACGGGGGGCGCCACGCTGAAGCTTTCTTT.

V gene TRBV7-9 combines with J gene TRBJ2-1, with TRBD1 as a possible D gene (6 bases). Per the germline V gene, CDR1 is SEHNR and CDR2 is FQNEAQ (reference sequence). Trimming shortened V by 7 bases and J by 3 bases, and 13 bases separated the two germline ends. This CDR3 contains 14 residues. This CDR3 reads CASIQGGFYNEQFF. In DNA form, the CDR3 reads TGTGCCAGCATCCAAGGGGGATTCTACAATGAGCAGTTCTTC.

The V gene is TRBV15, the J gene TRBJ2-6; D remains ambiguous. The CDR3 is 15 amino acids. CDR1 and CDR2 (germline): LNHNV, YYDKDF (reference sequence). Trimming took 0 bases from V and 0 from J, leaving 3 bases between them. CDR3 bases: TGTGCCACCAGCAGAGATCGCTCTGGGGCCAACGTCCTGACTTTC. Amino acid sequence: CATSRDRSGANVLTF.

The rearrangement joins TRBV9 to TRBJ2-7; TRBD1 might be the D (6 bases). V was pared by 4 bases and J by 3 bases, with 11 bases between. The CDR3 has 13 residues. Germline V gene sequence: CDR1 SGDLS, CDR2 YYNGEE. CDR3 sequence: CASSSGQSYEQYF. CDR3 nucleotide sequence: TGTGCCAGCAGCTCAGGACAGAGCTACGAGCAGTACTTC.

The rearrangement joins TRBV6-6 to TRBJ1-2; 7 bases match TRBD1. In germline, CDR1 is MNHNY, CDR2 SVGAGI (reference sequence). Losses at the gene ends were 0 bases for V and 8 bases for J; bases not matched to a gene: 6. CDR3 size: 14 residues. The CDR3 bases are TGTGCCAGCAGTTACTCACAGGGGAAAGAGGGCTACACCTTC. Its protein product is CASSYSQGKEGYTF.

V and J are TRBV6-5 and TRBJ1-1; D call uncertain. Deletions cut 5 bases from V and 11 bases from J, with 15 bases between. The CDR3 is 12 amino acids. CDR1 is MNHEY, CDR2 SVGAGI, per germline. CDR3 nucleotides: TGTGCCAGCAGTGAAGCGTTGGTCAAGGCTTTCTTT. Translating gives CASSEALVKAFF.

V usage is TRBV27 and J usage is TRBJ2-2; D uncertain. The CDR3 loop spans 12 amino acids. Germline assignment: CDR1 MNHEY and CDR2 SMNVEV (reference sequence). CDR3 amino acids: CVSRAHTGELFF. In nucleotides, the CDR3 is TGTGTGTCGCGAGCGCACACCGGGGAGCTGTTTTTT.